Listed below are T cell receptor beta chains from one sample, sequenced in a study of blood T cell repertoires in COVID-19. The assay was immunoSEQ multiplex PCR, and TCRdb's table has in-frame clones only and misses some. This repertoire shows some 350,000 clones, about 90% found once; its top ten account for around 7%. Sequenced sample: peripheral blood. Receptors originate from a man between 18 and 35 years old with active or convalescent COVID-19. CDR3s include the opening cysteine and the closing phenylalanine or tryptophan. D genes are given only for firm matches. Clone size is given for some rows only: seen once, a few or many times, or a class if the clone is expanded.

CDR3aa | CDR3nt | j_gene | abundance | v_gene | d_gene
CASSEGWGQMFYEQYF | TGTGCCAGCAGTGAGGGTTGGGGACAGATGTTCTACGAGCAGTACTTC | TRBJ2-7 | once | TRBV6-1 | TRBD1
CASRRQGVFPDTQYF | TGTGCCAGCCGACGACAGGGGGTCTTCCCAGATACGCAGTATTTT | TRBJ2-3 | . | TRBV27 | TRBD1
CASSYRSGQPQHF | TGTGCCAGCAGTTACCGGTCGGGTCAGCCCCAGCATTTT | TRBJ1-5 | . | TRBV6-5 | .
CASSETHRQGYGYTF | TGTGCCAGCAGCGAAACCCACAGACAGGGCTATGGCTACACCTTC | TRBJ1-2 | . | TRBV27 | TRBD1
CASSVDGGLGLERNTIYF | TGTGCCAGCAGCGTAGATGGAGGGTTAGGCCTTGAAAGAAACACCATATATTTT | TRBJ1-3 | . | TRBV9 | .
CASSVGGLAGADTQYF | TGTGCCAGCAGCGTAGGGGGACTAGCGGGAGCAGATACGCAGTATTTT | TRBJ2-3 | . | TRBV9 | TRBD2
CATSRDGRRTGELFF | TGTGCCACCAGTCGGGACGGGAGAAGAACCGGGGAGCTGTTTTTT | TRBJ2-2 | . | TRBV24-1 | .
CASSWTGGYNEQFF | TGTGCCAGTAGCTGGACAGGGGGGTACAATGAGCAGTTCTTC | TRBJ2-1 | . | TRBV19 | TRBD1
CAILDRNNEQFF | TGTGCCATCTTGGACAGAAACAATGAGCAGTTCTTC | TRBJ2-1 | . | TRBV10-3 | .
CASRGPGRTTRTQYF | TGTGCCAGCAGGGGTCCGGGACGGACTACTCGGACCCAGTACTTC | TRBJ2-5 | . | TRBV6-5 | .
CASSWDRATGYTF | TGTGCCAGCAGTTGGGACAGGGCGACTGGCTACACCTTC | TRBJ1-2 | few | TRBV6-5 | TRBD1
CSVESSGSRTQYF | TGCAGCGTTGAGTCTAGCGGGAGTCGTACGCAGTATTTT | TRBJ2-3 | . | TRBV29-1 | TRBD2
CASSLFGTSGSTDTQYF | TGTGCCAGCAGCTTATTTGGTACTAGCGGGAGCACAGATACGCAGTATTTT | TRBJ2-3 | . | TRBV7-8 | TRBD2
CASSLRQGNGYTF | TGTGCCAGCAGTTTAAGACAGGGAAATGGCTACACCTTC | TRBJ1-2 | . | TRBV12-3/TRBV12-4 | TRBD1
CASERDRGLGEQFF | TGTGCCAGTGAACGGGACAGGGGGTTGGGTGAGCAGTTCTTC | TRBJ2-1 | . | TRBV5-6 | TRBD1